These 25 T cell receptor beta chains share one sample of origin, sequenced in a study of blood T cells in healthy people across ages (dated by TCRdb to between 2014 and 2017). Library construction relied on 5' RACE. Reads for this sample came from an Illumina HiSeq 2500. A second PCR of roughly 7 to 11 cycles was performed with a sample-barcoded 5' primer and a J-beta primer mix. TCRdb reprocessed the public reads (quality trimming at Q25 with fastp, clone calling with MiXCR) and kept in-frame beta chains. Rows are unified per CDR3 protein, each entry keeping the most common DNA and genes. The sample yields 1 million to 1.2 million distinct CDR3 sequences; roughly two fifths were counted once. 10% to 15% of the sample rests with the top ten. Material for sequencing was blood. The receptors stem from a man aged 18 to 30 in good health.

In its sample, this clonotype was seen a few times. The chain uses TRBV3-1 and TRBJ2-5; D is unclear. Trimming took 4 bases from V and 3 from J, leaving 9 bases between them. Germline V gene data show CDR1 as LGHDT and CDR2 as YNNKEL (reference sequence). The CDR3 is 13 amino acids. The CDR3 reads CASSPPLEETQYF. The CDR3 DNA reads as TGTGCCAGCAGCCCTCCTCTGGAAGAGACCCAGTACTTC.

This sequence joins TRBV5-1 and TRBJ2-5; TRBD2 agrees at 8 bases. The CDR3 totals 15 residues. J was trimmed by 11 bases and V by 4 bases; bases with no gene match: 16. CDR1 is SGHRS, CDR2 YFSETQ, per germline. The CDR3: CASSKGGGSYNEQYF. Here the CDR3 DNA reads TGCGCCAGCAGCAAAGGCGGGGGGTCTTACAATGAGCAGTACTTC.

The rearrangement uses TRBV9 and TRBJ1-2; possible D gene TRBD1, 5 bases. Trimming stripped 4 bases from V and 4 bases from J, with 20 bases between. The CDR3 is 16 residues long. Germline lookup yields CDR1 SGDLS and CDR2 YYNGEE. The CDR3 loop reads CASSPGEGNPGYGYTF. CDR3 bases: TGTGCCAGCAGCCCGGGTGAGGGGAACCCCGGCTATGGCTACACCTTC.

Many counts were recorded for this clonotype. This sequence joins TRBV12-3 or TRBV12-4 and TRBJ1-2, with D maybe TRBD1 (6 bases). The CDR3 extends over 14 amino acids. Trimming pared 1 base from V and 5 bases from J, leaving 11 bases between. The CDR3 reads CASSLDRVLYGYTF. The DNA for the CDR3 is TGTGCCAGCAGTTTAGACAGGGTTTTATATGGCTACACCTTC.

This clonotype has more than one count but fewer than ten. The rearrangement links TRBV14 to TRBJ2-7, with no clear D. Germline loops: CDR1 SGHDN, CDR2 FVKESK. The CDR3 spans 15 residues. Trimming took 0 bases from V and 2 from J, leaving 11 bases between them. CDR3 loop: CASSQDPSAAYEQYF. As DNA, the CDR3 is TGTGCCAGCAGCCAAGATCCCTCGGCAGCCTACGAGCAGTACTTC. Together with reference TRBV14 and TRBJ2-7, the CDR3 gives the full variable domain: EAGVTQFPSHSVIEKGQTVTLRCDPISGHDNLYWYRRVMGKEIKFLLHFVKESKQDESGMPNNRFLAERTGGTYSTLKVQPAELEDSGVYFCASSQDPSAAYEQYFGPGTRLTVT.

The CDR3 loop is CASSGRKVERNTGELFF. Here the CDR3 DNA reads TGTGCCAGCAGCGGCCGTAAAGTGGAACGTAACACCGGGGAGCTGTTTTTT. The chain has TRBV28 and TRBJ2-2; the D is unclear. This CDR3 spans 17 amino acids. The germline CDR1 and CDR2 sequences are MDHEN and SYDVKM. Deletions cut 6 bases from V and 2 bases from J, with 19 bases between. Combining the CDR3 with reference TRBV28 and TRBJ2-2 gives the whole variable domain DVKVTQSSRYLVKRTGEKVFLECVQDMDHENMFWYRQDPGLGLRLIYFSYDVKMKEKGDIPEGYSVSREKKERFSLILESASTNQTSMYLCASSGRKVERNTGELFFGEGSRLTVL.

The chain carries TRBV29-1 and TRBJ1-1; D possibly corresponds to TRBD1 (6 bases). Between the trimmed V and J ends, which lost 6 bases and 5 bases, there was a span of 16 bases. Germline CDR1 and CDR2: SQVTM and ANQGSEA. CDR3 length: 13 residues. The chain's CDR3 is CSVAGHYGTEAFF. CDR3 sequence (DNA): TGCAGCGTCGCGGGACATTACGGGACTGAAGCTTTCTTT.

At least ten counts were recorded for this clonotype. The V and J genes are TRBV12-3 or TRBV12-4 and TRBJ2-1; 13 nucleotides match TRBD2. The CDR3 sequence is 15 residues long. V was clipped by 4 bases and J by 10 bases; unmatched bases: 7. In DNA form, the CDR3 reads TGTGCCAGCAGTTCTACTAGCGGGGGGGCCCGGGAGCAGTTCTTC. Protein product: CASSSTSGGAREQFF.

The chain links TRBV2 to TRBJ2-7; 10 bases are a match to TRBD1. CDR1 is SNHLY and CDR2 is FYNNEI in the germline V gene. V was pared by 5 bases and J by 7 bases, with 14 bases of the junction left unmatched. The CDR3 is 16 residues long. CDR3 nucleotide sequence: TGTGCCAGCAGTTCCGGACGGGGGACAGGGGCAGATGAGCAGTACTTC. It yields the protein CASSSGRGTGADEQYF.

The rearrangement joins TRBV19 to TRBJ2-5; D unclear. Germline lookup yields CDR1 LNHDA and CDR2 SQIVND (reference sequence). V was shortened by 0 bases and J by 11 bases, with 16 bases between the two germline ends. The length of the CDR3 is 14 residues. In DNA form, the CDR3 reads TGTGCCAGTAGTATAGACAGTTCCTACAATGAGCAGTACTTC. Residues: CASSIDSSYNEQYF.

The CDR3 nucleotides are TGCGCCAGCAGCTTGTCGGCGGGCCAATCAGGGACTGAAGCTTTCTTT. As protein: CASSLSAGQSGTEAFF. This chain connects TRBV5-1 to TRBJ1-1; D is perhaps TRBD1 (5 bases). CDR3 size: 16 residues. With 1 base removed from V and 5 bases from J, the gap between germline ends came to 18 bases. Looked up from germline, CDR1 is SGHRS and CDR2 is YFSETQ. The full variable domain, rest sourced from reference TRBV5-1 and TRBJ1-1, is KAGVTQTPRYLIKTRGQQVTLSCSPISGHRSVSWYQQTPGQGLQFLFEYFSETQRNKGNFPGRFSGRQFSNSRSEMNVSTLELGDSALYLCASSLSAGQSGTEAFFGQGTRLTVV.

This clonotype appeared a single time. The chain links TRBV27 to TRBJ2-7; D may correspond to TRBD1 or TRBD2 (6 bases each). Trimming took 6 bases from V and 7 from J, leaving 16 bases between them. The germline V gene encodes CDR1 MNHEY and CDR2 SMNVEV (reference sequence). The CDR3 length is 13 residues. The CDR3 here is CASSHREVNEQYF. CDR3 nucleotides: TGTGCCAGCAGCCACAGGGAGGTCAATGAGCAGTACTTC.

As for this clonotype: A read error may produce the germline difference seen at one junction end. V and J are TRBV20-1 and TRBJ2-5; D not certain. The CDR3 loop spans 10 amino acids. Germline V gene lookup returns CDR1 DFQATT and CDR2 SNEGSKA (reference sequence). CDR3 nucleotides: TGCATTGCTAGTGGGGAGACCCAGTACTTC. Amino acids: CIASGETQYF.

This clonotype was seen more than once but under ten times. The rearrangement joins TRBV6-2 or TRBV6-3 to TRBJ2-3; D not certain. Germline CDR1 MNHEY, CDR2 SVGEGT. V lost 2 bases and J lost 4, with 13 bases in between. The CDR3 totals 15 residues. The CDR3 region has the DNA TGTGCCAGCAGTTACAGTAGCCCCGACGCAGATACGCAGTATTTT. This encodes CASSYSSPDADTQYF.

V gene TRBV9 combines with J gene TRBJ1-2; no reliable D call. Trimming took off 0 bases at V and 9 bases at J, with 15 bases between the two ends. The CDR3 consists of 14 residues. CDR1 SGDLS and CDR2 YYNGEE come from the germline V gene. In nucleotides, the CDR3 is TGTGCCAGCAGCGTAGCGGAAGGGATCAATAGCTACACCTTC. Translation gives CASSVAEGINSYTF.

This clonotype has only a few counts. The rearrangement links TRBV9 to TRBJ2-1; 8 bases line up with TRBD1. The CDR3 sequence is 15 residues long. From germline, CDR1 is SGDLS and CDR2 YYNGEE. The J segment lost 4 bases and the V segment lost 3 bases, leaving 6 bases of the junction unmatched. Here the CDR3 DNA reads TGTGCCAGCAGCGACGGACAGGGTGGTTACAATGAGCAGTTCTTC. It encodes CASSDGQGGYNEQFF.

This clonotype appeared a few times. The chain couples TRBV5-6 to TRBJ2-1, with 7 positions matching TRBD1. The CDR3 consists of 15 residues. The germline V gene has CDR1 SGHDT and CDR2 YYEEEE. Unmatched junction bases numbered 13, after V lost 7 bases and J lost 6 bases. CDR3 amino acids: CASSSRGPPPNEQFF. As DNA, the CDR3 is TGTGCCAGCTCGAGTAGGGGGCCGCCCCCCAATGAGCAGTTCTTC. The full variable domain, with the rest looked up from reference TRBV5-6 and TRBJ2-1, is DAGVTQSPTHLIKTRGQQVTLRCSPKSGHDTVSWYQQALGQGPQFIFQYYEEEERQRGNFPDRFSGHQFPNYSSELNVNALLLGDSALYLCASSSRGPPPNEQFFGPGTRLTVL.

The rearrangement uses TRBV9 and TRBJ2-1; 10 nucleotides match TRBD2. CDR1 SGDLS and CDR2 YYNGEE come from the germline V gene. This CDR3 has 18 residues. V lost 4 bases to trimming and J lost 6 bases; unmatched junction nucleotides: 16. The CDR3 DNA reads TGTGCCAGCAGCTACCCCTTTTCTAGCGGGAGTGAAATCAATGAGCAGTTCTTC. Translated, it gives CASSYPFSSGSEINEQFF.

Details on this clonotype: The germline gene is not matched at one end of the junction; a read error may be the cause. This rearrangement joins TRBV12-3 or TRBV12-4 to TRBJ1-4; D call uncertain. The CDR3 length is 12 residues. DNA for the CDR3: TGTGCCGGCAGTTTGAGGCCCCTGGGGCTGTTTTTT. Its protein product is CAGSLRPLGLFF.

V and J are TRBV28 and TRBJ1-1; 7 bases are a match to TRBD1. Unmatched junction bases numbered 12, after V lost 7 bases and J lost 4 bases. The CDR3 sequence is 15 residues long. Germline lookup yields CDR1 MDHEN and CDR2 SYDVKM. As DNA, the CDR3 is TGTGCCAGCAACCGCCCGGGACAGCAGAGCACTGAAGCTTTCTTT. It yields the protein CASNRPGQQSTEAFF. Filled out from reference TRBV28 and TRBJ1-1, the complete variable domain reads DVKVTQSSRYLVKRTGEKVFLECVQDMDHENMFWYRQDPGLGLRLIYFSYDVKMKEKGDIPEGYSVSREKKERFSLILESASTNQTSMYLCASNRPGQQSTEAFFGQGTRLTVV.

This chain links TRBV7-9 with TRBJ2-5; D not certain. This CDR3 is 13 amino acids long. The germline CDR1 and CDR2 sequences are SEHNR and FQNEAQ (reference sequence). The V and J ends lost 3 bases and 2 bases respectively, with 7 bases between them. The CDR3 spells CASSFREQETQYF. The CDR3, as DNA: TGTGCCAGCAGCTTCAGAGAACAAGAGACCCAGTACTTC.

The chain has TRBV2 and TRBJ2-5, with TRBD1 matching 7 bases. Germline CDR1 SNHLY, CDR2 FYNNEI. This CDR3 is 17 amino acids long. V gave up 4 bases and J gave up 11 bases; unmatched junction bases: 22. The CDR3: CASSVGTGVGVLNEQYF. In DNA form, the CDR3 reads TGTGCCAGCAGTGTAGGAACAGGGGTTGGAGTTCTCAATGAGCAGTACTTC.

V usage is TRBV5-6 and J usage is TRBJ2-1; D tentatively fits TRBD1 or TRBD2 (5 bases each). V was clipped by 3 bases and J by 12 bases, with 10 bases between them. The germline V gene encodes CDR1 SGHDT and CDR2 YYEEEE. The CDR3 loop spans 11 amino acids. The CDR3 reads CASSSSGRQFF. CDR3 in DNA: TGTGCCAGCAGCTCTTCAGGGAGGCAGTTCTTC.

The gene calls are TRBV7-2 and TRBJ1-6; TRBD1 is a possible D gene (6 bases). The CDR3 contains 16 residues. With 1 base removed from V and 7 bases from J, the gap between germline ends came to 14 bases. Per germline, CDR1 SGHTA and CDR2 FQGNSA. CDR3 amino acids: CASSLVQGSGNSPLHF. The CDR3 nucleotides are TGTGCCAGCAGCTTAGTTCAGGGGTCGGGAAATTCACCCCTCCACTTT.

The chain joins TRBV11-2 to TRBJ2-5; D is ambiguous. There are 13 residues in the CDR3. The germline V gene encodes CDR1 SGHAT and CDR2 FQNNGV. V was trimmed by 5 bases and J by 2 bases, leaving 9 bases between them. The CDR3 DNA is TGTGCCAGCAGCGCCAGGCCACAAGAGACCCAGTACTTC. Protein sequence: CASSARPQETQYF.